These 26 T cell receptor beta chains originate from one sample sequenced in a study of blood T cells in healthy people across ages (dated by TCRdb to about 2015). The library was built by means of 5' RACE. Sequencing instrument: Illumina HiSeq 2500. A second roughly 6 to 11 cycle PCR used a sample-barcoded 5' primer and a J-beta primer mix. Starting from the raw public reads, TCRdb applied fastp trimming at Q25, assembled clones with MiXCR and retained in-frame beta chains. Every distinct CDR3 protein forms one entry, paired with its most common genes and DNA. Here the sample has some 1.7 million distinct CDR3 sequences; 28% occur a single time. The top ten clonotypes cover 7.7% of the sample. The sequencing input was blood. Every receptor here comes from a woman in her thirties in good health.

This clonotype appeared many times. CDR3 coding DNA: TGTGCCATCGCGACAGGGCACGAGCAGTACTTC. It is translated as CAIATGHEQYF. This chain connects TRBV10-3 to TRBJ2-7; 7 bases are a match to TRBD1. This CDR3 spans 11 amino acids. Germline CDR1 reads ENHRY; CDR2 reads SYGVKD. V was clipped by 8 bases and J by 5 bases; unmatched bases: 3.

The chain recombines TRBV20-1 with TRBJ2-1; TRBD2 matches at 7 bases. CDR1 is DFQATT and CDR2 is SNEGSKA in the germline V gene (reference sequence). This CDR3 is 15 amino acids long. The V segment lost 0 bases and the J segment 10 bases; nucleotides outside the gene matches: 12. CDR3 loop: CSARDRGRATREQFF. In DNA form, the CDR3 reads TGCAGTGCTAGAGATCGGGGGAGGGCCACCCGCGAGCAGTTCTTC.

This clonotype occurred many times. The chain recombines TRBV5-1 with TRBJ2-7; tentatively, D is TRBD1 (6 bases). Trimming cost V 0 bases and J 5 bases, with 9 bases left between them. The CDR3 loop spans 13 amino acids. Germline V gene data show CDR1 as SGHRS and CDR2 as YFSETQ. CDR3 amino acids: CASSLGQVNEQYF. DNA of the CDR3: TGCGCCAGCAGCTTGGGACAGGTAAACGAGCAGTACTTC. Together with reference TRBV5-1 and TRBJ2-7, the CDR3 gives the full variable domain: KAGVTQTPRYLIKTRGQQVTLSCSPISGHRSVSWYQQTPGQGLQFLFEYFSETQRNKGNFPGRFSGRQFSNSRSEMNVSTLELGDSALYLCASSLGQVNEQYFGPGTRLTVT.

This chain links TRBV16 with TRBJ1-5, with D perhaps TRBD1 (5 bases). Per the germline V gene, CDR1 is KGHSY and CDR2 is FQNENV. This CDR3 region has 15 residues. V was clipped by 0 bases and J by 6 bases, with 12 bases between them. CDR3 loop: CASSQSWQGSQPQHF. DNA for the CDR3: TGTGCCAGCAGCCAATCGTGGCAGGGAAGTCAGCCCCAGCATTTT. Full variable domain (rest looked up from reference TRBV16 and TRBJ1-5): GEEVAQTPKHLVRGEGQKAKLYCAPIKGHSYVFWYQQVLKNEFKFLISFQNENVFDETGMPKERFSAKCLPNSPCSLEIQATKLEDSAVYFCASSQSWQGSQPQHFGDGTRLSIL.

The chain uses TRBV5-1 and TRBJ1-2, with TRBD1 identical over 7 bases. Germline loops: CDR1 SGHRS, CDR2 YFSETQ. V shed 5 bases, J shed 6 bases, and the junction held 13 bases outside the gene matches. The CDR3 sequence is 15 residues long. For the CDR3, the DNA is TGCGCCAGCAGGGCCACCTGGACAGGTCGGGATGGCTACACCTTC. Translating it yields CASRATWTGRDGYTF.

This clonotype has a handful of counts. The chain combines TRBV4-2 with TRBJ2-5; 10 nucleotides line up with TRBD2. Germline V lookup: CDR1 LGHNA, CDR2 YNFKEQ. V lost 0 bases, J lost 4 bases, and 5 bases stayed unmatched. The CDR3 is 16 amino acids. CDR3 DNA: TGTGCCAGCAGCCAAGATCTTACTAGCGGGGCAGAGACCCAGTACTTC. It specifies CASSQDLTSGAETQYF.

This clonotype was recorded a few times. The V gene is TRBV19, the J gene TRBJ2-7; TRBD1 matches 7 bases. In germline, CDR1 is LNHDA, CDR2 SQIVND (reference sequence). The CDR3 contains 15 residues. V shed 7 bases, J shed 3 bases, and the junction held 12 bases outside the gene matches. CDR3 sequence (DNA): TGTGCCAGTAAGAGGGGAAGGGACAGAGACTACGAGCAGTACTTC. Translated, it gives CASKRGRDRDYEQYF. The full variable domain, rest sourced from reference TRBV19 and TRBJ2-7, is DGGITQSPKYLFRKEGQNVTLSCEQNLNHDAMYWYRQDPGQGLRLIYYSQIVNDFQKGDIAEGYSVSREKKESFPLTVTSAQKNPTAFYLCASKRGRDRDYEQYFGPGTRLTVT.

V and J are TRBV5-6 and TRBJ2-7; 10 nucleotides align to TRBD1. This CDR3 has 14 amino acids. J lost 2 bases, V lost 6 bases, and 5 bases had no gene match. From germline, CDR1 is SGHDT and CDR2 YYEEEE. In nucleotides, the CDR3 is TGTGCCAGCACCGCGACAGGGGGCACCTACGAGCAGTACTTC. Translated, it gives CASTATGGTYEQYF.

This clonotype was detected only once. The CDR3 DNA reads TGTGCCAGTAGTATACGGAGTCAATCCCAAGAGACCCAGTACTTC. This encodes CASSIRSQSQETQYF. This chain uses TRBV19 with TRBJ2-5; no reliable D call. Germline V gives CDR1 LNHDA, CDR2 SQIVND (reference sequence). This CDR3 comprises 15 residues. Between the trimmed V and J ends, which lost 2 bases and 1 base, there was a span of 11 bases.

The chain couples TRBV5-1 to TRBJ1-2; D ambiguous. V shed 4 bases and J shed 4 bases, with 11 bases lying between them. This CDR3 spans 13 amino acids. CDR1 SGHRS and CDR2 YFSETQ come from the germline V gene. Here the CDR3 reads CASSPGHSYGYTF. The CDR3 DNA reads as TGCGCCAGCAGCCCCGGGCACTCCTATGGCTACACCTTC.

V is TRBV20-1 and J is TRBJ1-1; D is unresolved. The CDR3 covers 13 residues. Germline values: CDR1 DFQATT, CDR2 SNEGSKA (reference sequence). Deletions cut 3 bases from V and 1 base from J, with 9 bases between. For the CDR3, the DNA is TGCAGTGCTAGCCCGGGCACGAACACTGAAGCTTTCTTT. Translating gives CSASPGTNTEAFF.

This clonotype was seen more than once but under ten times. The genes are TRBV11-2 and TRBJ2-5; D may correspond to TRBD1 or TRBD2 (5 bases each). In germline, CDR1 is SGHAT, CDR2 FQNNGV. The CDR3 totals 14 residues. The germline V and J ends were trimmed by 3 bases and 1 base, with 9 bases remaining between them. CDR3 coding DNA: TGTGCCAGCAGCTTTATGGGGGTCCAAGAGACCCAGTACTTC. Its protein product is CASSFMGVQETQYF.

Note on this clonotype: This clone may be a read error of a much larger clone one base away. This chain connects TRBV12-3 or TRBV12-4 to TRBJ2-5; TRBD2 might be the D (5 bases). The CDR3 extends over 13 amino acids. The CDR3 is CASSFVEGETLYF. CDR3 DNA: TGTGCCAGCAGTTTTGTCGAGGGCGAGACCCTGTACTTC.

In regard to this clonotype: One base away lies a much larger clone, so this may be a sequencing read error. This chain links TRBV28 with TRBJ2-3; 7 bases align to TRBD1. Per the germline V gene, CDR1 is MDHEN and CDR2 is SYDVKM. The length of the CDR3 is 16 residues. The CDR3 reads CAGSPRTGVPPSTQYF. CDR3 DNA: TGTGCCGGCAGTCCCAGAACAGGGGTTCCCCCAAGTACGCAGTATTTT.

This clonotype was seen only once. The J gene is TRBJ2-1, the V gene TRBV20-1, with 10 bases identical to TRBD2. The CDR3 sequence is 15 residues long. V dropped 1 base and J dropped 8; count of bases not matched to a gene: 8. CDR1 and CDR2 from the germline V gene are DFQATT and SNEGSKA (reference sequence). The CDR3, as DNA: TGCAGTGCTAGAGGGGGAGCGGGGGGGCATGATGAGCAGTTCTTC. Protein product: CSARGGAGGHDEQFF.

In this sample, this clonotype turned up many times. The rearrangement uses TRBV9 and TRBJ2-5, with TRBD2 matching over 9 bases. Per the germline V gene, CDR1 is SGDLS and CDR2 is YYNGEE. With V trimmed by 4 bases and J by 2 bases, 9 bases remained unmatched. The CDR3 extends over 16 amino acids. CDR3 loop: CASSPGLATNQETQYF. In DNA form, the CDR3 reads TGTGCCAGCAGCCCAGGACTAGCGACTAATCAAGAGACCCAGTACTTC.

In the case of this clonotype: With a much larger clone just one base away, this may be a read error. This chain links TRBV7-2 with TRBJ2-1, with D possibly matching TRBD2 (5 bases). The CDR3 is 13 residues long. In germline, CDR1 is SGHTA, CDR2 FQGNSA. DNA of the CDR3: TGTGCCGGCAGCTTAGCGCGTTACAATGAGCAGTTCTTC. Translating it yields CAGSLARYNEQFF.

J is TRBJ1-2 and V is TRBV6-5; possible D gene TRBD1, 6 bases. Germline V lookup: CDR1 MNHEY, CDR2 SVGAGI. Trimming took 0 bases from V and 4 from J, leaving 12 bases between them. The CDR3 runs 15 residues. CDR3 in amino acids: CASSYSRGGGYGYTF. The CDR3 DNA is TGTGCCAGCAGTTACTCTAGAGGGGGAGGCTATGGCTACACCTTC.

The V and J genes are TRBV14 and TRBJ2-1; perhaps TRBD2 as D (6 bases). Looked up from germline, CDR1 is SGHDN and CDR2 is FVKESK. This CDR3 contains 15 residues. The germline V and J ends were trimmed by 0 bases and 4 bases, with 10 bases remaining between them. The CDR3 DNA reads TGTGCCAGCAGCCAAGAGTGGGGGAGGTACAATGAGCAGTTCTTC. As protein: CASSQEWGRYNEQFF.

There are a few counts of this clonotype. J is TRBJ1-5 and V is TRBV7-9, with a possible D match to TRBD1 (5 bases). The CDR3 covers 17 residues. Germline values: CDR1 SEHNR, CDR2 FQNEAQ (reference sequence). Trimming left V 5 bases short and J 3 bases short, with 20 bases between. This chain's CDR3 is CASSLGSGDQDNQPQHF. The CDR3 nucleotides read TGTGCCAGCAGCCTAGGGTCCGGGGACCAGGACAATCAGCCCCAGCATTTT.

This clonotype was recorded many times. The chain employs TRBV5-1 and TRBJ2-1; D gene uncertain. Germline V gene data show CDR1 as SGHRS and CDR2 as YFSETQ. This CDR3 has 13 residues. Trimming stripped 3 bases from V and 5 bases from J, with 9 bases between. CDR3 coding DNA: TGCGCCAGCAGCTACCATCCGGACAATGAGCAGTTCTTC. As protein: CASSYHPDNEQFF. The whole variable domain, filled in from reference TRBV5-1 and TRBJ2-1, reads KAGVTQTPRYLIKTRGQQVTLSCSPISGHRSVSWYQQTPGQGLQFLFEYFSETQRNKGNFPGRFSGRQFSNSRSEMNVSTLELGDSALYLCASSYHPDNEQFFGPGTRLTVL.

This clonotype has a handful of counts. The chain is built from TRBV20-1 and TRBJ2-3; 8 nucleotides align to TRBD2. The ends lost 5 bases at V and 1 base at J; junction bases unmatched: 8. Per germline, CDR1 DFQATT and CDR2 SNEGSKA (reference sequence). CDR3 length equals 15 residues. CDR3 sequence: CSADWLAGRTDTQYF. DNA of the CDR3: TGCAGTGCTGACTGGCTAGCGGGCCGCACAGATACGCAGTATTTT.

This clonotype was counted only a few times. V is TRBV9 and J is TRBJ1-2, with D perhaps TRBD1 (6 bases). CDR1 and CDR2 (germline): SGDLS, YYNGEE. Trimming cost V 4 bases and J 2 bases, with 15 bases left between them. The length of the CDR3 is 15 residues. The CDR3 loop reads CASSTDLGANYGYTF. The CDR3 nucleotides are TGTGCCAGCAGCACCGACCTGGGGGCGAACTATGGCTACACCTTC. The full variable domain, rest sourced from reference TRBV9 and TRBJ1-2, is DSGVTQTPKHLITATGQRVTLRCSPRSGDLSVYWYQQSLDQGLQFLIQYYNGEERAKGNILERFSAQQFPDLHSELNLSSLELGDSALYFCASSTDLGANYGYTFGSGTRLTVV.

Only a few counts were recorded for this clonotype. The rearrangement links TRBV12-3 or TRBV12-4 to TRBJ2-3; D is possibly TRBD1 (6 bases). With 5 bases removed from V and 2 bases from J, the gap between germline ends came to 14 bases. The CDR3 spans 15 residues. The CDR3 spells CASSPSGHYTDTQYF. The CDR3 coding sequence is TGTGCCAGCAGTCCGTCGGGACATTACACAGATACGCAGTATTTT.

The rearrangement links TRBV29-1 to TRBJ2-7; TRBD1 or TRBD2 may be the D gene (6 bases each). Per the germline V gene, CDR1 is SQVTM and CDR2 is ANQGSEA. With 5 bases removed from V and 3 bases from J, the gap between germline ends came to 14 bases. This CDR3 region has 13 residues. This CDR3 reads CSVSKQGLYEQYF. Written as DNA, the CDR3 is TGCAGCGTTAGTAAACAGGGACTCTACGAGCAGTACTTC.

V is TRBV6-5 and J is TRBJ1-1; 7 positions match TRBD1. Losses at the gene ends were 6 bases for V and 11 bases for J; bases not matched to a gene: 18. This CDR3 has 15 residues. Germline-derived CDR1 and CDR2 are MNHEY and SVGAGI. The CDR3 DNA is TGTGCCAGCAGGGGGGGAGGACAGGCCCAAGTGTGGGCTTTCTTT. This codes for CASRGGGQAQVWAFF.